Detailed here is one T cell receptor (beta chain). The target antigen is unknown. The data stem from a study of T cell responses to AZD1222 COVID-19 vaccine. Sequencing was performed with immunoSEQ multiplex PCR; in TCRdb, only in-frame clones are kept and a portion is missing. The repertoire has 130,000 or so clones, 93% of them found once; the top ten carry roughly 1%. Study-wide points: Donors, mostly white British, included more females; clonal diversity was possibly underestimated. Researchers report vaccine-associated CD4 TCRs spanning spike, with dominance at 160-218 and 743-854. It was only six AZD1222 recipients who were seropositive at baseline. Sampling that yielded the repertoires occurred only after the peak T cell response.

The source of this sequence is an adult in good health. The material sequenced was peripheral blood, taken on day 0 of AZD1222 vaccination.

The CDR3 DNA sequence: TGTGCCAGCAGCCTACAGGGTCCGGTGAATCAGCCCCAGCATTTT. Translated: CASSLQGPVNQPQHF. The rearrangement uses TRBV7-2 and TRBJ1-5; D is possibly TRBD1 (6 bases). Between the trimmed V and J ends, which lost 5 bases and 4 bases, there was a span of 15 bases. The CDR3 runs 15 residues. Germline CDR1 reads SGHTA; CDR2 reads FQGNSA. Full variable domain (outside the CDR3, taken from reference TRBV7-2 and TRBJ1-5): GAGVSQSPSNKVTEKGKDVELRCDPISGHTALYWYRQSLGQGLEFLIYFQGNSAPDKSGLPSDRFSAERTGGSVSTLTIQRTQQEDSAVYLCASSLQGPVNQPQHFGDGTRLSIL.